These T cell receptor beta chains were read from a single sample in a study of long-term antiretroviral therapy in people with HIV. The repertoire was sequenced with immunoSEQ multiplex PCR; TCRdb's copy has only in-frame clones and lacks some. The profile covers some 14,000 clones, with 77% appearing a single time and nearly 20% taken by the ten largest. The sequenced sample was unsorted PBMCs, obtained 1.3 years before starting antiretroviral therapy. These receptors came from a man aged 35-49 years with HIV. The CDR3 runs from the conserved cysteine through the conserved F or W. The D gene is left open where the match is weak. Only part of the rows carry a size: once, few, many, or a class if the clone is expanded.

>TRBJ1-6|NA|TRBV5-1|NA
CASSLVPEGYNSPLHF
TGCGCCAGCAGCTTGGTCCCGGAAGGCTATAATTCACCCCTCCACTTT
>TRBJ2-7|NA|TRBV10-1|NA
CASSEAPGVNEQYF
TGCGCCAGCAGTGAGGCCCCGGGTGTGAACGAGCAGTACTTC
>TRBJ1-3|NA|TRBV6-5|TRBD1
CASSYDPGQGNTIYF
TGTGCCAGCAGTTACGACCCGGGACAGGGAAACACCATATATTTT
>TRBJ1-4|NA|TRBV27|NA
CASSLGNSGNEKLFF
TGTGCCAGCAGTTTGGGCAATTCGGGTAATGAAAAACTGTTTTTT
>TRBJ1-4|NA|TRBV2|TRBD1
CASSGQGNEKLFF
TGTGCCAGCAGCGGACAGGGTAATGAAAAACTGTTTTTT
>TRBJ1-2|NA|TRBV5-1|TRBD1
CASTRDSLAYGYTF
TGCGCCAGCACCCGGGACAGTCTCGCCTATGGCTACACCTTC
>TRBJ2-7|NA|TRBV5-4|NA
CASSFSGQGGYEQYF
TGTGCCAGCAGCTTCAGCGGGCAAGGGGGCTACGAGCAGTACTTC
>TRBJ2-1|NA|TRBV12-5|TRBD2
CASVSSGGARNEQFF
TGTGCTAGTGTCAGTAGCGGGGGGGCTCGGAATGAGCAGTTCTTC
>TRBJ1-3|NA|TRBV13|NA
CASSSRRTGNTIYF
TGTGCCAGCAGCTCTCGGCGTACTGGAAACACCATATATTTT
>TRBJ1-5|NA|TRBV6-1|NA
CASSTGLVSNQPQHF
TGTGCCAGCAGTACAGGGTTGGTCAGCAATCAGCCCCAGCATTTT
>TRBJ2-2|NA|TRBV9|TRBD2
CASSVGAGGPDTGELFF
TGTGCCAGCAGCGTAGGTGCGGGGGGGCCGGACACCGGGGAGCTGTTTTTT
>TRBJ2-1|NA|TRBV13|NA
CASSLGWGNEQFF
TGTGCCAGCAGCTTAGGGTGGGGCAATGAGCAGTTCTTC
>TRBJ1-1|NA|TRBV6-6|NA
CASFSTRWTEAFF
TGTGCCAGCTTCTCTACCAGGTGGACTGAAGCTTTCTTT
>TRBJ2-7|NA|TRBV5-8|NA
CASSLFQAFSYEQYF
TGTGCCAGCAGCTTATTTCAGGCTTTCTCCTACGAGCAGTACTTC
>TRBJ2-1|NA|TRBV5-1|TRBD2
CASTRTSGFEQFF
TGCGCCAGCACCCGGACTAGCGGGTTTGAGCAGTTCTTC
>TRBJ2-1|NA|TRBV10-2|NA
CASNGLTYNEQFF
TGCGCCAGCAATGGGCTTACCTACAATGAGCAGTTCTTC
>TRBJ2-7|NA|TRBV5-1|NA
CASSHGDGEQYF
TGCGCCAGCAGCCATGGGGACGGCGAGCAGTACTTC
>TRBJ1-4|NA|TRBV5-4|NA
CASSPGQTSSEKLFF
TGTGCCAGCAGCCCGGGGCAGACATCTAGTGAAAAACTGTTTTTT
>TRBJ2-7|NA|TRBV18|NA
CASSPGGYEQYF
TGTGCCAGCTCACCAGGGGGCTACGAGCAGTACTTC
>TRBJ1-3|NA|TRBV7-9|NA
CASSRYYPFGGLGNTIYF
TGTGCCAGCAGCCGCTACTATCCCTTCGGGGGACTTGGAAACACCATATATTTT
>TRBJ2-2|few|TRBV11-3|NA
CASSLGSLDSTGELFF
TGTGCCAGCAGCTTAGGCAGCCTCGATAGCACCGGGGAGCTGTTTTTT
>TRBJ2-1|NA|TRBV19|TRBD2
CASSIELAGRYEQFF
TGTGCCAGTAGTATAGAACTAGCGGGGAGGTATGAGCAGTTCTTC
>TRBJ1-3|few|TRBV27|NA
CASSFRSSGNTIYF
TGTGCCAGCAGTTTTCGGAGCTCTGGAAACACCATATATTTT
>TRBJ1-6|NA|TRBV4-1|TRBD1
CASSQVLQGGSSYNSPLHF
TGCGCCAGCAGCCAAGTCCTACAGGGGGGCAGCTCCTATAATTCACCCCTCCACTTT
>TRBJ1-2|once|TRBV14|NA
CASSHSAGLFGYTF
TGTGCCAGCAGCCACAGCGCAGGGCTCTTTGGCTACACCTTC
>TRBJ1-2|NA|TRBV14|NA
CASSPLLGRGYGYTF
TGTGCCAGCAGCCCCCTCCTCGGGAGGGGCTATGGCTACACCTTC
>TRBJ2-5|NA|TRBV11-2|TRBD1
CASSKRQGSQETQYF
TGTGCCAGCAGCAAAAGACAGGGTTCCCAAGAGACCCAGTACTTC
>TRBJ2-7|NA|TRBV7-2|NA
CASSLGLPADEQYF
TGTGCCAGCAGCTTAGGCCTCCCCGCCGACGAGCAGTACTTC
>TRBJ2-3|NA|TRBV21-1|NA
CASSKEVAGGRTDTQYF
TGTGCCAGCAGCAAAGAAGTCGCGGGGGGGCGAACAGATACGCAGTATTTT
>TRBJ2-7|once|TRBV9|NA
CASSVDGSSSYEQYF
TGTGCCAGCAGCGTAGATGGGAGTAGCTCCTACGAGCAGTACTTC
>TRBJ2-7|NA|TRBV5-1|NA
CASSYDGTYEQYF
TGCGCCAGCAGCTATGACGGAACCTACGAGCAGTACTTC
>TRBJ1-3|NA|TRBV6-6|TRBD1
CASTSQGLSGNTIYF
TGTGCCAGCACCTCACAGGGGCTCTCTGGAAACACCATATATTTT
>TRBJ2-7|NA|TRBV10-3|TRBD1
CAISSGTGHSYEQYF
TGTGCCATTTCCTCCGGGACAGGGCACTCCTACGAGCAGTACTTC
>TRBJ2-4|NA|TRBV14|NA
CASSQARAAFAKNIQYF
TGTGCCAGCAGCCAAGCCAGGGCAGCTTTTGCCAAAAACATTCAGTACTTC
>TRBJ1-5|few|TRBV7-2|NA
CASSLQGGNQPQHF
TGTGCCAGCAGCTTACAGGGAGGTAATCAGCCCCAGCATTTT
>TRBJ2-7|once|TRBV29-1|TRBD1
CSGGGQGPQYF
TGCAGCGGGGGAGGACAGGGTCCCCAGTACTTC
>TRBJ1-4|NA|TRBV4-1|NA
CASSHPQDSTNEKLFF
TGCGCCAGCAGCCATCCCCAGGACTCAACTAATGAAAAACTGTTTTTT
>TRBJ2-5|NA|TRBV27|NA
CASSLLRGETQYF
TGTGCCAGCAGTTTATTACGTGGGGAGACCCAGTACTTC
>TRBJ1-6|NA|TRBV6-7|NA
CASSYPTGLSPLHF
TGTGCCAGCAGTTACCCCACAGGGCTATCACCCCTCCACTTT
>TRBJ2-3|NA|TRBV5-5|NA
CASSLEWSTDTQYF
TGTGCCAGCAGCTTGGAATGGAGCACAGATACGCAGTATTTT
>TRBJ2-7|large|TRBV15|TRBD2
CATSNGLAGSYEQYF
TGTGCCACCAGCAATGGACTAGCGGGATCCTACGAGCAGTACTTC
>TRBJ1-5|NA|TRBV7-9|NA
CASTHTPRCIQPQHF
TGTGCCAGCACCCACACCCCTAGGTGCATTCAGCCCCAGCATTTT
>TRBJ1-2|NA|TRBV11-2|NA
CASSLGPKGYGYTF
TGTGCCAGCAGCTTAGGCCCTAAAGGGTACGGCTACACCTTC
>TRBJ1-6|few|TRBV12-5|NA
CASGLGNSPLHF
TGTGCTAGTGGTTTGGGGAATTCACCCCTCCACTTT